This record covers a single T cell receptor (beta chain). Antigen: not known. The sample belongs to a study of read filtering for tumor transcriptome and immune sequencing. Overall study context: Patients were some 16 male and 13 to 15 female, mean age approximately 60 years, range about 40 to 85.

The germline CDR1 and CDR2 sequences are KGHDR and SFDVKD. The trim removed 9 bases at V and 3 bases at J, leaving 12 bases unmatched. CDR3 size: 15 residues. Broader study findings: This fraction held mixed bone marrow immune cells after CD138-negative sorting.

This library used around 0.4 ug RNA and molecular barcoded adaptors spanning alpha/delta and beta/gamma chains. TCRdb passed the reads through MiXCR, listing each CDR3 protein once. The sample lists 60,000 or so distinct CDR3 sequences, approximately 19% occurring once. The sequencing input was a population of CD138-negative cells sorted from bone marrow. The chain employs TRBV24-1 and TRBJ2-5; 7 nucleotides agree with TRBD1. This TCR was sampled from a donor at least 40 years old with multiple myeloma. CDR3 loop: CATCGKQGSEETQYF. CDR3 DNA sequence: TGTGCCACCTGTGGTAAACAGGGGTCTGAAGAGACCCAGTACTTC.